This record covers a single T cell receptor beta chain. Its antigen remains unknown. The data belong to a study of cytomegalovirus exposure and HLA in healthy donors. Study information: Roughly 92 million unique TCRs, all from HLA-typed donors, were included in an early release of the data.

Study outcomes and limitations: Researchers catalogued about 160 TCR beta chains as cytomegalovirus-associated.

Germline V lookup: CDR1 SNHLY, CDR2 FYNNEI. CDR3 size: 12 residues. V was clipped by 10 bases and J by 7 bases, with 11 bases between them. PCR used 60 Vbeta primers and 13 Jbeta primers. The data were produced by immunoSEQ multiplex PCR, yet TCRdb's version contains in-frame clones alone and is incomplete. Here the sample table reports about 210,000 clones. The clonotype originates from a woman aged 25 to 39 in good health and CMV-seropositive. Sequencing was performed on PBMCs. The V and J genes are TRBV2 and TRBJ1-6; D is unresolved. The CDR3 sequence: CAKKAPNSPLHF. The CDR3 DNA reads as TGTGCCAAAAAAGCCCCAAATTCACCCCTCCACTTT. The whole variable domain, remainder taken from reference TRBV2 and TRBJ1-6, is EPEVTQTPSHQVTQMGQEVILRCVPISNHLYFYWYRQILGQKVEFLVSFYNNEISEKSEIFDDQFSVERPDGSNFTLKIRSTKLEDSAMYFCAKKAPNSPLHFGNGTRLTVT.